The T cell receptor beta chain under discussion was sequenced for a study of blood T cell repertoires in COVID-19. Looking at the study overall: From T cells, B-cell-depleted T cells, or PBMCs came the material, which was cDNA or gDNA.

J lost 3 bases, V lost 3 bases, and 2 bases had no gene match. This CDR3 region has 14 residues. Germline-derived CDR1 and CDR2 are LNHDA and SQIVND (reference sequence). Repertoires were generated with immunoSEQ multiplex PCR, while TCRdb's copy carries only in-frame clones and drops some. The sample carries some 130,000 clones, about four fifths recorded once. The V call is TRBV19, the J call TRBJ2-7; 10 bases align to TRBD1. Sequences were obtained from peripheral blood. The clonotype was recovered from a woman aged 55-75 years with active or convalescent COVID-19. CDR3 in DNA: TGTGCCAGTAGTATCCGGGACAGGGGCTACGAGCAGTACTTC. Amino acid sequence: CASSIRDRGYEQYF. Full variable domain (rest looked up from reference TRBV19 and TRBJ2-7): DGGITQSPKYLFRKEGQNVTLSCEQNLNHDAMYWYRQDPGQGLRLIYYSQIVNDFQKGDIAEGYSVSREKKESFPLTVTSAQKNPTAFYLCASSIRDRGYEQYFGPGTRLTVT.